What follows are 27 T cell receptor beta chains derived from one specimen sequenced in a study of blood T cell repertoires in COVID-19. The assay was immunoSEQ multiplex PCR, and TCRdb's table has in-frame clones only and misses some. The data show roughly 250,000 clones, over 75% seen once. Material: PBMCs or T cells enriched from blood (not recorded which). Receptors originate from a woman aged 25 to 39 who had recovered from COVID-19.

V is TRBV6-5 and J is TRBJ1-6, with TRBD1 matching over 10 bases. The V and J ends lost 4 bases and 9 bases, in that order; junction bases with no gene match: 6. The germline V gene encodes CDR1 MNHEY and CDR2 SVGAGI. This CDR3 contains 15 residues. The DNA for the CDR3 is TGTGCCAGCAGTTCGGGACAGGGGCTGGGTTCACCCCTCCACTTT. Translating gives CASSSGQGLGSPLHF.

The chain has TRBV4-1 and TRBJ2-7, with D perhaps matching TRBD2 (5 bases). The CDR3 spans 14 residues. V gave up 4 bases and J gave up 4 bases, with 14 bases separating them. Germline V CDR1 and CDR2: MGHRA, YSYEKL. CDR3 coding DNA: TGCGCCAGCAGCCTACTAGAAAGCGAGTACGAGCAGTACTTC. Its translation is CASSLLESEYEQYF.

The chain employs TRBV25-1 and TRBJ1-1; no clear D. From germline, CDR1 is MGHDK and CDR2 SYGVNS. The CDR3 runs to 16 residues. V lost 3 bases, J lost 2 bases, and 16 bases lay in between. The CDR3 DNA follows: TGTGCCAGCAGTGAGTGGATGCGGCAGCTAAACACTGAAGCTTTCTTT. Translating gives CASSEWMRQLNTEAFF.

The genes are TRBV4-1 and TRBJ1-5; D is perhaps TRBD1 (6 bases). The CDR3 contains 14 residues. The germline CDR1 and CDR2 sequences are MGHRA and YSYEKL. V lost 4 bases and J lost 4, with 11 bases in between. CDR3 loop: CASSPGQQNQPQHF. The CDR3 DNA reads as TGCGCCAGCAGCCCCGGACAGCAGAATCAGCCCCAGCATTTT.

The chain couples TRBV7-9 to TRBJ2-1, with a possible D match to TRBD2 (5 bases). Germline V lookup: CDR1 SEHNR, CDR2 FQNEAQ (reference sequence). V was pared by 8 bases and J by 10 bases, with 9 bases between. The CDR3 totals 10 residues. In nucleotides, the CDR3 is TGTGCCAGCTTCGGGGAGGAGCAGTTCTTC. Its translation is CASFGEEQFF.

DNA of the CDR3: TGTGCCAGCATCCGACCAAGAGGCGGCAATCAGCCCCAGCATTTT. It specifies CASIRPRGGNQPQHF. The chain carries TRBV28 and TRBJ1-5; D unclear. Per germline, CDR1 MDHEN and CDR2 SYDVKM. The CDR3 contains 15 residues. Trimming cost V 7 bases and J 2 bases, with 15 bases left between them.

This sequence joins TRBV3-1 (or the pseudogene TRBV3-2) and TRBJ2-1; D possibly corresponds to TRBD2 (5 bases). Per germline, CDR1 LGHDT and CDR2 YNNKEL (reference sequence). V was cut by 6 bases and J by 4 bases, with 7 bases left in between. This CDR3 contains 12 residues. CDR3 coding DNA: TGTGCCAGCAGTCGAGGGTACAATGAGCAGTTCTTC. Translated: CASSRGYNEQFF.

The chain joins TRBV7-8 to TRBJ1-1; D uncertain. V was cut by 1 base and J by 4 bases, with 4 bases left in between. Germline-derived CDR1 and CDR2 are SGHVS and FQNEAQ. The CDR3 has 12 residues. CDR3 bases: TGTGCCAGCAGCTTAGGAGTCACTGAAGCTTTCTTT. Protein product: CASSLGVTEAFF.

This sequence joins TRBV2 and TRBJ2-5; 10 nucleotides align to TRBD2. After removal of 10 bases from V and 7 bases from J, the junction contained 9 bases not matched to a gene. The germline gives CDR1 SNHLY, CDR2 FYNNEI. The CDR3 sequence is 13 residues long. In DNA, the CDR3 is TGTGCCATAGCGGGGGGCCCTCCCAGGACCCAGTACTTC. Its protein is CAIAGGPPRTQYF.

V usage is TRBV6-2 or TRBV6-3 and J usage is TRBJ2-5; D might be TRBD1 (5 bases). This CDR3 is built from 12 residues. Germline V gene lookup returns CDR1 MNHEY and CDR2 SVGEGT. Trimming took 0 bases from V and 9 from J, leaving 8 bases between them. CDR3 protein: CASSYSKGPQYF. The CDR3 DNA reads TGTGCCAGCAGTTACTCGAAGGGGCCCCAGTACTTC.

The chain couples TRBV19 to TRBJ2-1; TRBD2 agrees at 10 bases. V trimming: 10 bases; J trimming: 0 bases; junction bases outside the gene matches: 6. This CDR3 is 15 amino acids long. Germline V gene lookup returns CDR1 LNHDA and CDR2 SQIVND (reference sequence). For the CDR3, the DNA is TGTGCCACTATAGCGGGAGGCCTCTCCTACAATGAGCAGTTCTTC. Protein: CATIAGGLSYNEQFF.

The V gene is TRBV7-8, the J gene TRBJ2-1; 11 nucleotides agree with TRBD1. The CDR3 contains 17 residues. The germline V gene has CDR1 SGHVS and CDR2 FQNEAQ. V lost 3 bases, J lost 5 bases, and 9 bases stayed unmatched. CDR3 protein: CASSFRLGQGDNNEQFF. The CDR3 region has the DNA TGTGCCAGCAGCTTCCGGTTGGGACAGGGGGACAACAATGAGCAGTTCTTC.

The rearrangement joins TRBV7-2 to TRBJ1-4; D is unclear. The CDR3 contains 15 residues. Per the germline V gene, CDR1 is SGHTA and CDR2 is FQGNSA. The V end lost 6 bases, the J end lost 0 bases, and 11 bases lay between the germline ends. The CDR3 DNA sequence: TGTGCCAGCAGGCTCGGTGGAGCAACTAATGAAAAACTGTTTTTT. Its protein product is CASRLGGATNEKLFF.

This clone has a single count. V gene TRBV28 combines with J gene TRBJ2-7; tentatively, D is TRBD2 (6 bases). Trimming left V 4 bases short and J 2 bases short, with 12 bases between. The germline V gene has CDR1 MDHEN and CDR2 SYDVKM. CDR3 size: 14 residues. CDR3 sequence: CASSSGLITYEQYF. CDR3 DNA: TGTGCCAGCAGTTCGGGACTGATTACCTACGAGCAGTACTTC.

This chain connects TRBV11-2 to TRBJ1-4, with a possible D match to TRBD1 (6 bases). The V end was cut by 3 bases, the J end by 2 bases, with 19 bases between. The length of the CDR3 is 18 residues. Germline loops: CDR1 SGHAT, CDR2 FQNNGV. The CDR3 DNA follows: TGTGCCAGCAGCTTCTCAAGCAGGGGCGCAGGGACTAATGAAAAACTGTTTTTT. It encodes CASSFSSRGAGTNEKLFF.

V gene TRBV28 combines with J gene TRBJ1-4; D remains unclear. V lost 11 bases and J lost 5, with 15 bases in between. The CDR3 is 13 residues long. CDR1 is MDHEN, CDR2 SYDVKM, per germline. CDR3 DNA: TGTGCCGGACGGGAGGCGGGGAATGAAAAACTGTTTTTT. It is translated as CAGREAGNEKLFF.

The rearrangement joins TRBV6-4 to TRBJ2-1, with 8 bases matching TRBD2. V dropped 3 bases and J dropped 8; count of bases not matched to a gene: 9. This CDR3 spans 15 amino acids. The germline CDR1 and CDR2 sequences are MRHNA and SNTAGT. CDR3 DNA sequence: TGTGCCAGCAGTGAAGAGAGCGGGAGTTTAGATGAGCAGTTCTTC. This gives the protein CASSEESGSLDEQFF.

V is TRBV6-5 and J is TRBJ2-1; 7 positions match TRBD2. This CDR3 contains 15 residues. The V and J ends lost 4 bases and 8 bases, in that order; junction bases with no gene match: 11. Germline-derived CDR1 and CDR2 are MNHEY and SVGAGI. The CDR3 coding sequence is TGTGCCAGCAGTTTACGTGGGGGGGGAGTGTATGAGCAGTTCTTC. Its translation is CASSLRGGGVYEQFF.

This chain connects TRBV6-5 to TRBJ1-4, with 12 bases fitting TRBD1. Per the germline V gene, CDR1 is MNHEY and CDR2 is SVGAGI. The CDR3 is made up of 14 amino acids. With V trimmed by 6 bases and J by 6 bases, 2 bases remained unmatched. The CDR3 bases are TGTGCCAGCAGGGGGACAGGGGGCGATGAAAAACTGTTTTTT. The encoded protein is CASRGTGGDEKLFF.

The chain uses TRBV5-1 and TRBJ1-1; D gene ambiguous. This CDR3 is 14 amino acids long. V dropped 0 bases and J dropped 3 bases, with 9 bases sitting between them. CDR1 and CDR2 from the germline V gene are SGHRS and YFSETQ. Here the CDR3 reads CASSLGARYTEAFF. CDR3 sequence (DNA): TGCGCCAGCAGCTTGGGAGCCCGGTACACTGAAGCTTTCTTT.

The sample holds one count of this clone. The J gene is TRBJ1-1, the V gene TRBV3-1 (or the pseudogene TRBV3-2); TRBD1 matches 10 bases. The germline V gene encodes CDR1 LGHDT and CDR2 YNNKEL (reference sequence). CDR3 size: 15 residues. Unmatched junction bases numbered 11, after V lost 2 bases and J lost 11 bases. CDR3 protein: CASSQTGTGVTGAFF. The CDR3 DNA follows: TGTGCCAGCAGCCAAACCGGGACAGGGGTAACTGGGGCTTTCTTT.

The rearrangement links TRBV2 to TRBJ2-7; weak D call: TRBD1 (6 bases). This CDR3 spans 13 amino acids. CDR1 and CDR2 from the germline V gene are SNHLY and FYNNEI. Trimming left V 5 bases short and J 3 bases short, with 11 bases between. This CDR3 is CASSTDRSYEQYF. The CDR3 DNA sequence: TGTGCCAGCAGTACCGACAGGAGCTACGAGCAGTACTTC. Variable domain in full (rest from reference TRBV2 and TRBJ2-7): EPEVTQTPSHQVTQMGQEVILRCVPISNHLYFYWYRQILGQKVEFLVSFYNNEISEKSEIFDDQFSVERPDGSNFTLKIRSTKLEDSAMYFCASSTDRSYEQYFGPGTRLTVT.

The chain has TRBV28 and TRBJ1-1, with D possibly being TRBD1 (6 bases). CDR1 and CDR2 (germline): MDHEN, SYDVKM. This CDR3 is 14 amino acids long. Trimming left V 6 bases short and J 6 bases short, with 17 bases between. The CDR3 coding sequence is TGTGCCAGCAGACAGCCAGGGGAGATAGCTGAAGCTTTCTTT. Its translation is CASRQPGEIAEAFF. Full variable domain (outside the CDR3, taken from reference TRBV28 and TRBJ1-1): DVKVTQSSRYLVKRTGEKVFLECVQDMDHENMFWYRQDPGLGLRLIYFSYDVKMKEKGDIPEGYSVSREKKERFSLILESASTNQTSMYLCASRQPGEIAEAFFGQGTRLTVV.

The V gene is TRBV24-1, the J gene TRBJ2-1, with D perhaps matching TRBD1 (5 bases). In germline, CDR1 is KGHDR, CDR2 SFDVKD. The CDR3 has 15 amino acids. V lost 3 bases and J lost 6, with 14 bases in between. The CDR3 coding sequence is TGTGCCACCAGTGATCCAGGGAAAGTGGTCAATGAGCAGTTCTTC. Translated, it gives CATSDPGKVVNEQFF.

The rearrangement joins TRBV11-2 to TRBJ2-4, with a tentative D call TRBD1 (5 bases). The V gene lost 6 bases and the J gene lost 5 bases, with 14 bases spanning the gap. This CDR3 region has 14 residues. Germline assignment: CDR1 SGHAT and CDR2 FQNNGV. CDR3 coding DNA: TGTGCCAGCAGATCGCTGCAGGGCGAAAACATTCAGTACTTC. Its translation is CASRSLQGENIQYF.

This chain links TRBV19 with TRBJ2-7, with TRBD2 identical over 9 bases. This CDR3 is 15 amino acids long. The V gene's germline CDR1 is LNHDA and CDR2 SQIVND (reference sequence). With V trimmed by 4 bases and J by 0 bases, 4 bases remained unmatched. CDR3 in amino acids: CASSRTSENSYEQYF. The CDR3 DNA reads TGTGCCAGTAGTAGGACTAGCGAAAACTCCTACGAGCAGTACTTC.

The chain carries TRBV18 and TRBJ1-4; D unresolved. Looked up from germline, CDR1 is KGHSH and CDR2 is LQKENI. V lost 3 bases and J lost 0, with 26 bases in between. This CDR3 contains 21 residues. CDR3 nucleotide sequence: TGTGCCAGCTCACCCCGCTTCTGGGAGGGCCAATCCACCTCAACTAATGAAAAACTGTTTTTT. Translating gives CASSPRFWEGQSTSTNEKLFF.